This entry describes one TCR beta chain. The record originates from a study of blood T cell repertoires in COVID-19. Study at large: The United States, Italy and Spain provided the acute and convalescent COVID-19 samples. PBMCs, B-cell-depleted T cells, or T cells were the source of the cDNA or gDNA that made up the material.

Per the study methods: Amplification with reference gene primers provided the estimates of nucleated cell counts. The assay was immunoSEQ multiplex PCR, and TCRdb's table has in-frame clones only and misses some. V and J calls and clone size are those listed in that table; D and trimming were worked out from the DNA. The sample lists 30,000 or so clones, 89% seen once, with roughly 3.9% in the top ten. This CDR3 has 13 amino acids. CDR1 and CDR2 from the germline V gene are SQVTM and ANQGSEA. V was clipped by 6 bases and J by 7 bases; unmatched bases: 9. V usage is TRBV29-1 and J usage is TRBJ1-5, with 7 bases lining up with TRBD1. The sequence derives from a human donor in a cohort sampled during active COVID-19. Sequenced material: peripheral blood. CDR3: CSVTTGVSQPQHF. The CDR3 DNA is TGCAGCGTCACAACAGGGGTATCCCAGCCCCAGCATTTT.